The next 30 T cell receptor beta chains were all read from a single sample in a study of blood T cell repertoires in COVID-19. Only in-frame clones appear in the TCRdb table, and some are missing; sequencing was by immunoSEQ multiplex PCR. The repertoire has about 220,000 clones, approximately 82% of them found once; the top ten carry 9.5% to 10%. Sequenced: peripheral blood. These TCRs come from a man aged 45-65 years with active or convalescent COVID-19.

This sequence joins TRBV3-1 (or the pseudogene TRBV3-2) and TRBJ2-1; 10 nucleotides match TRBD2. The germline gives CDR1 LGHDT, CDR2 YNNKEL (reference sequence). This CDR3 contains 16 residues. Trimming at V came to 4 bases and at J to 4 bases, leaving 7 bases not matched to a gene. CDR3 in amino acids: CASSPPGSGGYNEQFF. In DNA, the CDR3 is TGTGCCAGCAGCCCTCCCGGTAGCGGGGGGTACAATGAGCAGTTCTTC.

The chain recombines TRBV5-1 with TRBJ2-5, with D perhaps matching TRBD1 (5 bases). The CDR3 covers 14 residues. The V gene lost 0 bases and the J gene lost 0 bases, with 6 bases spanning the gap. Germline-derived CDR1 and CDR2 are SGHRS and YFSETQ. The CDR3 DNA follows: TGCGCCAGCAGCTTGGGGGGCTACCAAGAGACCCAGTACTTC. As protein: CASSLGGYQETQYF.

The chain carries TRBV24-1 and TRBJ2-3, with 7 bases lining up with TRBD1. V trimming: 3 bases; J trimming: 4 bases; junction bases outside the gene matches: 6. The CDR3 is 15 amino acids. Per germline, CDR1 KGHDR and CDR2 SFDVKD. DNA of the CDR3: TGTGCCACCAGTGATCACGACAGGGACCCAGATACGCAGTATTTT. As protein: CATSDHDRDPDTQYF.

This clone appeared a few times. The gene calls are TRBV7-3 and TRBJ1-1; the D is unclear. Trimming took off 1 base at V and 1 base at J, with 7 bases between the two ends. CDR1 is SGHTA and CDR2 is FQGTGA in the germline V gene. This CDR3 spans 14 amino acids. CDR3 coding DNA: TGTGCCAGCAGCTTAATAGGAGGGAACACTGAAGCTTTCTTT. Translating gives CASSLIGGNTEAFF.

This clone was counted only a few times. The chain recombines TRBV4-3 with TRBJ1-2; TRBD1 is a possible D gene (6 bases). This CDR3 spans 15 amino acids. Germline V gives CDR1 LGHNA, CDR2 YSLEER. V lost 1 base to trimming and J lost 7 bases, with 16 bases between them. The CDR3 DNA reads as TGCGCCAGCAGCCAAGGGTACAGGGTGTTGGGTGGCTACACCTTC. Amino acids: CASSQGYRVLGGYTF.

This chain uses TRBV28 with TRBJ1-5; D uncertain. Germline values: CDR1 MDHEN, CDR2 SYDVKM. Trimming cost V 2 bases and J 0 bases, with 20 bases left between them. The CDR3 contains 19 residues. CDR3 sequence reads: CASSLEVGSGVYSNQPQHF. The CDR3 coding sequence is TGTGCCAGCAGTTTAGAAGTAGGGAGTGGGGTGTATAGCAATCAGCCCCAGCATTTT.

The V call is TRBV28, the J call TRBJ2-7; TRBD1 is a possible D gene (6 bases). V was cut by 2 bases and J by 4 bases, with 21 bases left in between. The CDR3 runs to 17 residues. Germline V gene lookup returns CDR1 MDHEN and CDR2 SYDVKM. The CDR3 nucleotides read TGTGCCAGCAGTTTAGCAGGGGTCGGAACGACGGGGTACGAGCAGTACGTC. Protein sequence: CASSLAGVGTTGYEQYV.

This clone was seen only a few times. The chain links TRBV4-1 to TRBJ1-2; D not resolved. V lost 0 bases to trimming and J lost 3 bases, with 8 bases between them. Per germline, CDR1 MGHRA and CDR2 YSYEKL. The CDR3 is 14 amino acids. CDR3 coding DNA: TGCGCCAGCAGCCAAGATCCAACAGACTATGGCTACACCTTC. It codes for CASSQDPTDYGYTF.

The chain uses TRBV6-5 and TRBJ1-4, with 10 bases identical to TRBD1. The CDR3 spans 13 residues. Germline V CDR1 and CDR2: MNHEY, SVGAGI. The V and J ends lost 7 bases and 7 bases, in that order; junction bases with no gene match: 3. The CDR3 DNA reads TGTGCCAGCAAGACAGGGGGCAGTGAAAAACTGTTTTTT. This codes for CASKTGGSEKLFF.

V is TRBV5-1 and J is TRBJ1-2, with no clear D. The germline CDR1 and CDR2 sequences are SGHRS and YFSETQ. The CDR3 is made up of 15 amino acids. Trimming left V 0 bases short and J 3 bases short, with 12 bases between. The DNA for the CDR3 is TGCGCCAGCAGCTTGGGGGAGGGATTCGACTATGGCTACACCTTC. It encodes CASSLGEGFDYGYTF.

This chain joins TRBV28 and TRBJ1-2; TRBD1 aligns across 11 bases. Germline lookup yields CDR1 MDHEN and CDR2 SYDVKM. This CDR3 is 16 amino acids long. V lost 6 bases and J lost 2; bases outside the gene matches: 8. In DNA, the CDR3 is TGTGCCAGCAGCCGCGGACAGGGGGCCTCCAACTATGGCTACACCTTC. This codes for CASSRGQGASNYGYTF.

The chain carries TRBV7-9 and TRBJ1-2, with D unclear. Between the trimmed V and J ends, which lost 1 base and 5 bases, there was a span of 11 bases. Germline V gene data show CDR1 as SEHNR and CDR2 as FQNEAQ (reference sequence). There are 14 residues in the CDR3. In DNA, the CDR3 is TGTGCCAGCAGCTTAGGGGCCCCGGGGTATGGCTACACCTTC. It codes for CASSLGAPGYGYTF.

This sequence joins TRBV6-6 and TRBJ2-3; tentative D call: TRBD1 (5 bases). V lost 5 bases and J 6 bases, leaving 12 bases between the germline ends. Germline V gene sequence: CDR1 MNHNY, CDR2 SVGAGI (reference sequence). This CDR3 spans 13 amino acids. This CDR3 reads CASSPRGEDTQYF. CDR3 sequence (DNA): TGTGCCAGCAGTCCAAGGGGTGAGGATACGCAGTATTTT.

The chain uses TRBV5-1 and TRBJ1-4; 9 nucleotides agree with TRBD1. The ends lost 4 bases at V and 5 bases at J; junction bases unmatched: 6. CDR1 is SGHRS and CDR2 is YFSETQ in the germline V gene. CDR3 length: 15 residues. The CDR3 protein is CASSVSGTGNEKLFF. The DNA for the CDR3 is TGCGCCAGCAGCGTCTCCGGGACAGGGAATGAAAAACTGTTTTTT.

The V and J genes are TRBV19 and TRBJ2-3; D possibly corresponds to TRBD2 (5 bases). Germline assignment: CDR1 LNHDA and CDR2 SQIVND (reference sequence). The V gene lost 5 bases and the J gene lost 5 bases, with 23 bases spanning the gap. This CDR3 contains 17 residues. The CDR3 sequence: CASSFRNLPGTRDTQYF. Here the CDR3 DNA reads TGTGCCAGTAGTTTCCGCAACCTTCCGGGAACCCGAGATACGCAGTATTTT.

V gene TRBV5-4 combines with J gene TRBJ2-3; D ambiguous. The CDR3 runs to 14 residues. Germline CDR1 is SGHNT and CDR2 is YYREEE (reference sequence). V was clipped by 2 bases and J by 5 bases, with 12 bases between them. The CDR3 coding sequence is TGTGCCAGCAGCTTTCCCCAAGCAGGAGATACGCAGTATTTT. This encodes CASSFPQAGDTQYF.

The chain recombines TRBV23-1 with TRBJ2-2, with D maybe TRBD2 (5 bases). TRBV23-1 is an ORF; its function is uncertain. The CDR3 spans 17 residues. Trimming stripped 0 bases from V and 5 bases from J, with 16 bases between. As DNA, the CDR3 is TGCGCCAGCAGTCAATCGGCCCCGGGATTGGGGACCGGGGAGCTGTTTTTT. Translation: CASSQSAPGLGTGELFF.

V and J are TRBV6-2 or TRBV6-3 and TRBJ1-1; D gene ambiguous. Germline V lookup: CDR1 MNHEY, CDR2 SVGEGT. V lost 5 bases to trimming and J lost 5 bases, with 12 bases between them. The CDR3 runs 13 residues. Here the CDR3 DNA reads TGTGCCAGCAGTCCCCTCATCGGGACTGAAGCTTTCTTT. Translated: CASSPLIGTEAFF.

The rearrangement joins TRBV4-2 to TRBJ2-3, with D possibly TRBD2 on 6 matching bases. Germline V CDR1 and CDR2: LGHNA, YNFKEQ. Trimming pared 1 base from V and 2 bases from J, leaving 16 bases between. This CDR3 spans 17 amino acids. The CDR3 spells CASSQGDSGGLTDTQYF. The CDR3 region has the DNA TGTGCCAGCAGCCAAGGAGATTCTGGGGGACTCACAGATACGCAGTATTTT.

This clone was seen just once. This chain uses TRBV19 with TRBJ1-2; the D gene is possibly TRBD1 (5 bases). Looked up from germline, CDR1 is LNHDA and CDR2 is SQIVND (reference sequence). CDR3 length equals 15 residues. The ends were cut back, 2 bases at V and 7 bases at J, with 17 bases in the middle. The CDR3 DNA follows: TGTGCCAGTAGTATAACCCCCGGACAAGTCTTTGGCTACACCTTC. It is translated as CASSITPGQVFGYTF.

The V gene is TRBV5-1, the J gene TRBJ2-3; tentative D call: TRBD2 (6 bases). CDR3 length: 14 residues. V lost 4 bases and J lost 6, with 15 bases in between. The germline V gene encodes CDR1 SGHRS and CDR2 YFSETQ. CDR3 sequence (DNA): TGCGCCAGCAGCCCGACCGGCGGAGGGGATACGCAGTATTTT. As protein: CASSPTGGGDTQYF.

This chain joins TRBV6-5 and TRBJ1-2, with 8 bases aligning to TRBD1. Trimming removed 4 bases from V and 2 bases from J; junction bases left unmatched: 3. There are 14 residues in the CDR3. CDR1 MNHEY and CDR2 SVGAGI come from the germline V gene. CDR3 bases: TGTGCCAGCAGTTTGCACAGGGGGAACTATGGCTACACCTTC. This sequence encodes CASSLHRGNYGYTF.

The chain links TRBV6-1 to TRBJ2-7; no clear D. This CDR3 is built from 14 residues. The germline gives CDR1 MNHNS, CDR2 SASEGT. The V and J ends lost 2 bases and 1 base respectively, with 9 bases between them. CDR3 region: CASSERTESYEQYF. Here the CDR3 DNA reads TGTGCCAGCAGTGAACGTACTGAGTCCTACGAGCAGTACTTC.

Only one count was recorded for this clone. The chain uses TRBV7-2 and TRBJ2-3, with 7 bases aligning to TRBD2. Unmatched junction bases numbered 3, after V lost 0 bases and J lost 6 bases. The V gene's germline CDR1 is SGHTA and CDR2 FQGNSA. The CDR3 extends over 14 amino acids. The CDR3 loop reads CASSLAVGGDTQYF. The CDR3 region has the DNA TGTGCCAGCAGCTTAGCGGTGGGGGGGGATACGCAGTATTTT.

The V gene is TRBV9, the J gene TRBJ2-5, with 9 bases fitting TRBD1. Germline V gives CDR1 SGDLS, CDR2 YYNGEE. CDR3 length: 14 amino acids. V was pared by 2 bases and J by 3 bases, with 2 bases of the junction left unmatched. The CDR3 DNA sequence: TGTGCCAGCAGCGTCGGACAGGGGAAAGAGACCCAGTACTTC. Its protein is CASSVGQGKETQYF.

J is TRBJ2-7 and V is TRBV28, with D perhaps matching TRBD1 (5 bases). The CDR3 contains 13 residues. Germline loops: CDR1 MDHEN, CDR2 SYDVKM. With 6 bases removed from V and 1 base from J, the gap between germline ends came to 10 bases. CDR3 sequence: CASSPRQSYEQYV. The CDR3 DNA reads TGTGCCAGCAGCCCTCGACAGTCCTACGAGCAGTACGTC.

The J gene is TRBJ2-1, the V gene TRBV7-9; a possible D gene is TRBD2 (5 bases). The ends were cut back, 5 bases at V and 12 bases at J, with 14 bases in the middle. Germline V lookup: CDR1 SEHNR, CDR2 FQNEAQ (reference sequence). CDR3 length: 12 amino acids. The CDR3 DNA reads as TGTGCCAGCAGCCGCCAGCTCGAGGGGCAGTTCTTC. It codes for CASSRQLEGQFF.

This chain connects TRBV28 to TRBJ1-2; D gene uncertain. The CDR3 spans 13 residues. Looked up from germline, CDR1 is MDHEN and CDR2 is SYDVKM. The V end lost 2 bases, the J end lost 4 bases, and 8 bases lay between the germline ends. The CDR3 sequence is CASSLTSGYGYTF. The CDR3 coding sequence is TGTGCCAGCAGTTTAACGAGTGGCTATGGCTACACCTTC.

This clone was seen only once. The genes are TRBV3-1 (or the pseudogene TRBV3-2) and TRBJ2-5; tentatively, D is TRBD2 (6 bases). The CDR3 runs 16 residues. Germline V gene data show CDR1 as LGHDT and CDR2 as YNNKEL (reference sequence). Trimming pared 3 bases from V and 2 bases from J, leaving 16 bases between. CDR3 region: CASSQVPGRRQETQYF. CDR3 bases: TGTGCCAGCAGCCAGGTCCCCGGGAGAAGACAAGAGACCCAGTACTTC.

The CDR3 DNA is TGCAGTGCTAGTGGGGGGGTATGGGAAGCTTTCTTT. Its protein is CSASGGVWEAFF. The V call is TRBV20-1, the J call TRBJ1-1, with D possibly matching TRBD1 (5 bases). Per the germline V gene, CDR1 is DFQATT and CDR2 is SNEGSKA (reference sequence). The CDR3 has 12 amino acids. V was trimmed by 3 bases and J by 8 bases, leaving 13 bases between them.